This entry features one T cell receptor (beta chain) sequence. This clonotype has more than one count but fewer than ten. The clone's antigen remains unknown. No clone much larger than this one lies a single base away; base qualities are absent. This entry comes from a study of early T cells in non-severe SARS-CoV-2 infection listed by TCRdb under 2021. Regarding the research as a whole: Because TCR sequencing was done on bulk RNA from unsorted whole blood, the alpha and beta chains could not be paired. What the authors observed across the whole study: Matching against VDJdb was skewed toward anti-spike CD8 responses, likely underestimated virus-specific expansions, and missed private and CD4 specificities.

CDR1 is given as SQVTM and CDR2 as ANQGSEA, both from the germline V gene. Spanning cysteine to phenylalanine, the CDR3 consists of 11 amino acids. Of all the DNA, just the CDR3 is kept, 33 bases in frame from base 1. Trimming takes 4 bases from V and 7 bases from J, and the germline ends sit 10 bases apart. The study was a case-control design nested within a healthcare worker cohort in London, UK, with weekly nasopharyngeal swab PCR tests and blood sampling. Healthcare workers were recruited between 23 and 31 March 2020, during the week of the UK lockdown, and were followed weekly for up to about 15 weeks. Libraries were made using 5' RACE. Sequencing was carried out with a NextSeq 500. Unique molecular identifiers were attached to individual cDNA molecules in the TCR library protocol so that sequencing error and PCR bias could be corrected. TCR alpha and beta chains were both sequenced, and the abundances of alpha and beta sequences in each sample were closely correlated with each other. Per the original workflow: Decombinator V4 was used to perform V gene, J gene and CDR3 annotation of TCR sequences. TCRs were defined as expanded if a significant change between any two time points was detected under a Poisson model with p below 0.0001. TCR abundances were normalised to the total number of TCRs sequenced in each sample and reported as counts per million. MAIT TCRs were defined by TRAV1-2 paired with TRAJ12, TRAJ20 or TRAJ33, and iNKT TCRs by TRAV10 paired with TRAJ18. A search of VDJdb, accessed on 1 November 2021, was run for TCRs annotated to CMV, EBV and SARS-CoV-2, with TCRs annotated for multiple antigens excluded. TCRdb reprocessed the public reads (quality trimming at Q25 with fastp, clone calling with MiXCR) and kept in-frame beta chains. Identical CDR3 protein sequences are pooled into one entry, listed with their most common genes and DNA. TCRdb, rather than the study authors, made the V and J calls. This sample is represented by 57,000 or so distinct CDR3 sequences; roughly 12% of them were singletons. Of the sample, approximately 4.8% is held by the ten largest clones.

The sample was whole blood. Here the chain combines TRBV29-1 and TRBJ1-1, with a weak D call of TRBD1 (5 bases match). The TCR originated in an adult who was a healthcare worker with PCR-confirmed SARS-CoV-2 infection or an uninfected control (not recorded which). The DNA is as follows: TGCAGCGTTGGGGGCTCCGGTGAAGCTTTCTTT. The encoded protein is CSVGGSGEAFF. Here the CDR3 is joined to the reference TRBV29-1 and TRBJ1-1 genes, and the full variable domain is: SAVISQKPSRDICQRGTSLTIQCQVDSQVTMMFWYRQQPGQSLTLIATANQGSEATYESGFVIDKFPISRPNLTFSTLTVSNMSPEDSSIYLCSVGGSGEAFFGQGTRLTVV.